This T cell receptor beta chain was obtained from a study of T cells in Graves' hyperthyroidism and ophthalmopathy. Amplified TCR beta CDR3 regions came from RNA transcripts. During a first-round RT-PCR of the TCR CDR3, the HTBI primer set was used. TCRdb passed the multiplex PCR reads through MiXCR, listing each CDR3 protein once. This sample carries a few hundred thousand distinct CDR3 sequences, more than 12% of them seen once, and the ten largest clones take 30% to 35%. Trimming shortened V by 9 bases and J by 6 bases, and 6 bases separated the two germline ends. The CDR3 spans 10 residues. Per the germline V gene, CDR1 is LGHNT and CDR2 is FRNRAP.

This clonotype was sampled from a woman aged 25 to 39 with Graves' hyperthyroidism. Sequences were obtained from blood. This chain connects TRBV12-5 to TRBJ2-1; no clear D gene. CDR3 coding DNA: TGTGCTAGAAGTTGCAATGAGCAGTTCTTC. This sequence encodes CARSCNEQFF.